These 5 T cell receptor beta chains share one sample of origin, sequenced in a study of CD8 T cells in ankylosing spondylitis. TCRdb passed the 5' RACE reads through MiXCR, listing each CDR3 protein once. This sample has roughly 470,000 distinct CDR3 sequences, with about 24% found just once. Points from the study as a whole: There was a TCR beta motif, made of several highly homologous variants, that appeared characteristic of ankylosing spondylitis blood.

No antigens are known for them. Source material: blood, either unsorted or a sorted T cell fraction (not recorded which). Receptors were obtained from a male donor with ankylosing spondylitis.

The chain links TRBV12-3 or TRBV12-4 to TRBJ1-2, with 11 positions matching TRBD1. The V gene end was trimmed by 6 bases and the J gene end by 8 bases; junction bases not matched to a gene: 8. CDR3 length: 14 amino acids. The CDR3 DNA follows: TGTGCCAGCAGGACTCGGACAGGGGGCGACGGCTACACCTTC. Protein product: CASRTRTGGDGYTF.

In its sample, this clonotype was seen a few times. The chain recombines TRBV4-2 with TRBJ1-6; maybe TRBD1 (6 bases). The V end was cut by 1 base, the J end by 4 bases, with 23 bases between. The CDR3 runs to 20 residues. The germline V gene has CDR1 LGHNA and CDR2 YNFKEQ. For the CDR3, the DNA is TGTGCCAGCAGCCAAGTCGGGGGGCCTTTGGTTCGGGGTTATAATTCACCCCTCCACTTT. Translating it yields CASSQVGGPLVRGYNSPLHF.

At least ten counts were recorded for this clonotype. The rearrangement joins TRBV28 to TRBJ2-7; no clear D. Trimming took 4 bases from V and 4 from J, leaving 8 bases between them. Germline V gene lookup returns CDR1 MDHEN and CDR2 SYDVKM. The CDR3 is 12 amino acids. The CDR3 bases are TGTGCCAGCAGTTCATATTCTTACGAGCAGTACGTC. It specifies CASSSYSYEQYV.

This clonotype has just a few counts. The CDR3 here is CSARGAGESLVEQFF. The CDR3 DNA reads TGCAGTGCGAGGGGAGCGGGAGAATCCTTGGTTGAGCAGTTCTTC. This chain joins TRBV20-1 and TRBJ2-1; TRBD2 agrees at 8 bases. With V trimmed by 6 bases and J by 9 bases, 16 bases remained unmatched. Germline-derived CDR1 and CDR2 are DFQATT and SNEGSKA (reference sequence). This CDR3 contains 15 residues.

This chain joins TRBV5-6 and TRBJ2-1, with TRBD2 identical over 10 bases. The germline V gene has CDR1 SGHDT and CDR2 YYEEEE. Losses at the gene ends were 0 bases for V and 4 bases for J; bases not matched to a gene: 7. The CDR3 contains 17 residues. The CDR3 bases are TGTGCCAGCAGCTTGGGGTTTAGCGGGAGGAATTACAATGAGCAGTTCTTC. Its protein product is CASSLGFSGRNYNEQFF.